This T cell receptor (beta chain) was recovered during a study of cytomegalovirus exposure and HLA in healthy donors. The overall study: Some 77 million unique TCRs from HLA-typed donors were held in an early release of data. Study-level points and caveats: Previously analyzed data showed that most TCR beta V segments were productive at a frequency of about 87% or about 30%.

13 Jbeta primers and 60 Vbeta primers were used for the PCR. Data came from immunoSEQ multiplex PCR; TCRdb stores just in-frame clones and leaves some out. The repertoire has about 130,000 clones, roughly 79% of them found once; the top ten carry 3.1%. This clone was seen a few times. Antigen: not known. The receptor was derived from a young man in good health and CMV-seronegative. The sequenced sample was PBMCs.

The CDR3 bases are TGTGCCAGCAGTGACGGGGCAGGGGGTTATGGCTACACCTTC. Translated, it gives CASSDGAGGYGYTF. The chain couples TRBV2 to TRBJ1-2, with 7 nucleotides matching TRBD1. After removal of 3 bases from V and 5 bases from J, the junction contained 6 bases not matched to a gene. The germline gives CDR1 SNHLY, CDR2 FYNNEI. The CDR3 runs to 14 residues.